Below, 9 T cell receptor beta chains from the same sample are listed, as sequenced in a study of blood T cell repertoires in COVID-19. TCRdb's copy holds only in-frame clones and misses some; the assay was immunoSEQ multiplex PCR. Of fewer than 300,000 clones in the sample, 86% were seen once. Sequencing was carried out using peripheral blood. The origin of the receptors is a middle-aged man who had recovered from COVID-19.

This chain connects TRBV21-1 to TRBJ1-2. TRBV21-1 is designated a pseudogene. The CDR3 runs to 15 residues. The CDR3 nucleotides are TGTGCCAGCAGCACCTATTTTCGAGCTTTCTATGGCTACACCTTC. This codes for CASSTYFRAFYGYTF.

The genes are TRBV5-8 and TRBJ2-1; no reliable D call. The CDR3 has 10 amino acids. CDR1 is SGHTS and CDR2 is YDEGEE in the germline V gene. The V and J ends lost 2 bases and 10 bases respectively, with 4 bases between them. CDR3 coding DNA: TGTGCCAGCAGCTTCCAAGAGCAGTTCTTC. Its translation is CASSFQEQFF.

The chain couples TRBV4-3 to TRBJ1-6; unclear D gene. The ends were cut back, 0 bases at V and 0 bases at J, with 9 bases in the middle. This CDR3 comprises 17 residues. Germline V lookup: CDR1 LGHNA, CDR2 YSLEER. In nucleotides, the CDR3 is TGCGCCAGCAGCCAAGATGGTCTAAGCTCCTATAATTCACCCCTCCACTTT. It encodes CASSQDGLSSYNSPLHF.

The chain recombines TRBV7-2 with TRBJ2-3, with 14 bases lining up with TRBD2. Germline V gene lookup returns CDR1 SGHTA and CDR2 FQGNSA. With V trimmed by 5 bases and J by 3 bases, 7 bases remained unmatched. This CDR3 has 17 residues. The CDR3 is CASSRGLAGGLTDTQYF. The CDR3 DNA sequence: TGTGCCAGCAGCCGCGGACTAGCGGGGGGTCTAACAGATACGCAGTATTTT.

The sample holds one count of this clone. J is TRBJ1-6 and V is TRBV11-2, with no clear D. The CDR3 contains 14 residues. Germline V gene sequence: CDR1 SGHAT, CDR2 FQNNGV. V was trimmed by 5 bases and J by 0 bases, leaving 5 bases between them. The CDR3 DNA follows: TGTGCCAGCAGCGGGAGCTCCTATAATTCACCCCTCCACTTT. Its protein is CASSGSSYNSPLHF.

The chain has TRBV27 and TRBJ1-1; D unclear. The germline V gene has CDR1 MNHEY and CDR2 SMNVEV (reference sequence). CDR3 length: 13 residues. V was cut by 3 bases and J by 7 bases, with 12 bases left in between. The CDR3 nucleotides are TGTGCCAGCAGTTTCAGGCAGGCTTATGAAGCTTTCTTT. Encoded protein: CASSFRQAYEAFF.

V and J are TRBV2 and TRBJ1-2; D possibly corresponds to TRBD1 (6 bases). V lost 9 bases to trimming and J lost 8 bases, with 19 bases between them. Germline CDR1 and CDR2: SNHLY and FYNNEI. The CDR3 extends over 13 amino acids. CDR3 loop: CARTLQGIYGYTF. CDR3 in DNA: TGTGCCAGGACCCTACAGGGTATCTACGGCTACACCTTC. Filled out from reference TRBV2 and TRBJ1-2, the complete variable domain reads EPEVTQTPSHQVTQMGQEVILRCVPISNHLYFYWYRQILGQKVEFLVSFYNNEISEKSEIFDDQFSVERPDGSNFTLKIRSTKLEDSAMYFCARTLQGIYGYTFGSGTRLTVV.

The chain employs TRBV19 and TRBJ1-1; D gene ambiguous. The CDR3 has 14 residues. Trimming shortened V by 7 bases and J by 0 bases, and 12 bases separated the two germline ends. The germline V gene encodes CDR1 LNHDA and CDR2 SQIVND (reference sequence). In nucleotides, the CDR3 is TGTGCCAGTACCAAATACCAGATGAACACTGAAGCTTTCTTT. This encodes CASTKYQMNTEAFF.

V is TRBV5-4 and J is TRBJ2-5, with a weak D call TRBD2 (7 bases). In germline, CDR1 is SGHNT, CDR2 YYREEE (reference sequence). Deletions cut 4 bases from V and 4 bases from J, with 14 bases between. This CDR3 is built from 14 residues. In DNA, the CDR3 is TGTGCCAGCAGCCGAAGGGGGGGCGGAGAGACCCAGTACTTC. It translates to CASSRRGGGETQYF.